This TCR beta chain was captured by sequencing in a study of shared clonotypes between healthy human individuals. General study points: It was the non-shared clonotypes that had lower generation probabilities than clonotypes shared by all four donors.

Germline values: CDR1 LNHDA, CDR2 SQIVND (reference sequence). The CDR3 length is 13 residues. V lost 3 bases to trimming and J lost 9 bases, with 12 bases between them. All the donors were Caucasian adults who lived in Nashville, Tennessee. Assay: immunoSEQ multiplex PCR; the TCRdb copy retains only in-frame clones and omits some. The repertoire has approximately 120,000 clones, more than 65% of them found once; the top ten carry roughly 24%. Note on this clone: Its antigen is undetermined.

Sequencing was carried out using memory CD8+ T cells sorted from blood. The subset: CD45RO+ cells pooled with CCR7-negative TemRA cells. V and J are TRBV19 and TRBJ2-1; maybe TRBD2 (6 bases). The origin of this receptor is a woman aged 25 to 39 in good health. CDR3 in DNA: TGTGCCAGTAGTATTTCGGGGGTTAGTGAGCAGTTCTTC. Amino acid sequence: CASSISGVSEQFF.